A single sample gave rise to the 23 T cell receptor beta chains below, sequenced in a study of T cells after yellow fever vaccination. TCRdb itself ran the 5' RACE reads through MiXCR, one entry per CDR3 protein. The profile shows around 67,000 distinct CDR3 sequences, around 6.5% of them singletons. The sequenced sample was CD8+ T cells sorted from PBMCs, obtained less than 6 days after the first yellow fever vaccination. The receptors were gathered from a man aged 18 to 29 who received the YFV17D yellow fever vaccine.

This clonotype was seen ten or more times. The V and J genes are TRBV27 and TRBJ2-1; D remains ambiguous. The CDR3 is made up of 13 amino acids. With 7 bases removed from V and 5 bases from J, the gap between germline ends came to 12 bases. Germline V gives CDR1 MNHEY, CDR2 SMNVEV (reference sequence). CDR3 DNA: TGTGCCAGCACGCGACCTGGAAACAATGAGCAGTTCTTC. Protein: CASTRPGNNEQFF.

This clonotype occurred a few times. This chain joins TRBV7-9 and TRBJ2-1, with D maybe TRBD2 (5 bases). Germline CDR1 and CDR2: SEHNR and FQNEAQ (reference sequence). This CDR3 has 15 residues. Trimming removed 0 bases at V and 5 bases at J, with 11 bases between. This chain's CDR3 is CASSLADWYDNEQFF. As DNA, the CDR3 is TGTGCCAGCAGCTTAGCGGACTGGTATGACAATGAGCAGTTCTTC.

The chain joins TRBV30 to TRBJ2-7; TRBD1 is a possible D gene (5 bases). The CDR3 totals 12 residues. CDR1 and CDR2 (germline): GTSNPN, SVGIG (reference sequence). Trimming pared 5 bases from V and 0 bases from J, leaving 8 bases between. CDR3 amino acids: CAWSQGSYEQYF. Here the CDR3 DNA reads TGTGCCTGGTCCCAGGGCTCCTACGAGCAGTACTTC.

In this sample, this clonotype turned up many times. V is TRBV14 and J is TRBJ2-3; tentative D call: TRBD1 (6 bases). This CDR3 spans 16 amino acids. V shed 1 base and J shed 8 bases, with 19 bases lying between them. The germline gives CDR1 SGHDN, CDR2 FVKESK. For the CDR3, the DNA is TGTGCCAGCAGCCAAGTCGGGTTGCAGGGGCGGGCTACGCAGTATTTT. This codes for CASSQVGLQGRATQYF.

The chain couples TRBV4-2 to TRBJ2-7; 11 bases fit TRBD2. CDR3 length: 15 amino acids. The junction had 1 base not matched to a gene; V was cut back by 1 base and J by 2 bases. Germline V gene data show CDR1 as LGHNA and CDR2 as YNFKEQ. The chain's CDR3 is CASSQVAGGPYEQYF. In DNA form, the CDR3 reads TGTGCCAGCAGCCAAGTAGCGGGGGGGCCCTACGAGCAGTACTTC.

The table lists this clonotype with a few counts. V usage is TRBV6-1 and J usage is TRBJ2-2; tentatively, D is TRBD1 (6 bases). V was trimmed by 6 bases and J by 3 bases, leaving 20 bases between them. This CDR3 comprises 17 residues. Per the germline V gene, CDR1 is MNHNS and CDR2 is SASEGT. The CDR3 nucleotides are TGTGCCAGCAGCCTTCCTCCGACAGGCCTTTACACCGGGGAGCTGTTTTTT. It encodes CASSLPPTGLYTGELFF.

The rearrangement links TRBV5-1 to TRBJ1-1; D gene ambiguous. This CDR3 comprises 14 residues. V was shortened by 2 bases and J by 5 bases, with 13 bases between the two germline ends. Germline V gene sequence: CDR1 SGHRS, CDR2 YFSETQ. The DNA of the CDR3 is TGCGCCAGCAGCTTAATTAATGGGAATACTGAAGCTTTCTTT. This sequence encodes CASSLINGNTEAFF.

This clonotype was found many times. The rearrangement links TRBV7-2 to TRBJ2-7; 11 bases map to TRBD2. The V and J ends lost 5 bases and 4 bases, in that order; junction bases with no gene match: 4. CDR1 and CDR2 (germline): SGHTA, FQGNSA. The length of the CDR3 is 14 residues. CDR3 bases: TGTGCCAGCAGCCTCAGGACTAGCGGGTACGAGCAGTACTTC. Translated: CASSLRTSGYEQYF.

The sample holds many counts of this clonotype. CDR3 DNA: TGCGCCAGCAGCCAGGCGACTAGAAATGAGCAGTTCTTC. This sequence encodes CASSQATRNEQFF. The gene calls are TRBV4-1 and TRBJ2-1; D perhaps matches TRBD2 (6 bases). The V gene's germline CDR1 is MGHRA and CDR2 YSYEKL. The V and J ends lost 3 bases and 7 bases respectively, with 10 bases between them. This CDR3 has 13 amino acids.

CDR3 sequence (DNA): TGTGCCAGCAGCGAAAGTAGCTATGGCTACACCTTC. Amino acids: CASSESSYGYTF. This chain connects TRBV7-2 to TRBJ1-2; D not resolved. Germline loops: CDR1 SGHTA, CDR2 FQGNSA. This CDR3 region has 12 residues. V was cut by 5 bases and J by 4 bases, with 8 bases left in between. Using reference TRBV7-2 and TRBJ1-2 for the parts outside the CDR3, the full variable domain is GAGVSQSPSNKVTEKGKDVELRCDPISGHTALYWYRQSLGQGLEFLIYFQGNSAPDKSGLPSDRFSAERTGGSVSTLTIQRTQQEDSAVYLCASSESSYGYTFGSGTRLTVV.

This clonotype was detected many times. The genes are TRBV7-8 and TRBJ1-1; no clear D. The germline CDR1 and CDR2 sequences are SGHVS and FQNEAQ. This CDR3 has 12 residues. The ends were cut back, 6 bases at V and 3 bases at J, with 8 bases in the middle. The CDR3 is CASSLLDTEAFF. Written as DNA, the CDR3 is TGTGCCAGCAGTCTTTTGGACACTGAAGCTTTCTTT.

Only a few counts were recorded for this clonotype. This rearrangement joins TRBV6-1 to TRBJ2-5; maybe TRBD1 (6 bases). Germline lookup yields CDR1 MNHNS and CDR2 SASEGT. The ends were cut back, 6 bases at V and 0 bases at J, with 14 bases in the middle. The CDR3 spans 15 residues. The CDR3 sequence is CASSPYRGYQETQYF. In DNA, the CDR3 is TGTGCCAGCAGCCCCTATAGGGGGTACCAAGAGACCCAGTACTTC.

For this clonotype: The junction shows a germline mismatch at one end, possibly a read error. The gene calls are TRBV10-3 and TRBJ2-5, with TRBD1 as a possible D gene (6 bases). The CDR3 covers 16 residues. The germline gives CDR1 ENHRY, CDR2 SYGVKD. CDR3 sequence reads: CAFSENPRTVGETQYF. The CDR3 DNA follows: TGTGCCTTCAGTGAGAACCCCAGGACAGTAGGAGAGACCCAGTACTTC.

The chain joins TRBV5-8 to TRBJ1-2, with D perhaps matching TRBD1 (5 bases). The CDR3 consists of 15 residues. CDR1 and CDR2 (germline): SGHTS, YDEGEE. V lost 2 bases and J 4 bases, leaving 15 bases between the germline ends. DNA for the CDR3: TGTGCCAGCAGCTTTTGGGCCAGGGAGATCTATGGCTACACCTTC. Its translation: CASSFWAREIYGYTF.

The table lists this clonotype with a few counts. The rearrangement joins TRBV19 to TRBJ1-1, with D uncertain. V was shortened by 0 bases and J by 0 bases, with 11 bases between the two germline ends. This CDR3 region has 16 residues. Germline-derived CDR1 and CDR2 are LNHDA and SQIVND (reference sequence). CDR3 sequence: CASSIDLWAMNTEAFF. CDR3 nucleotide sequence: TGTGCCAGTAGTATAGATCTCTGGGCGATGAACACTGAAGCTTTCTTT.

This clonotype was counted ten times or more. The chain combines TRBV6-1 with TRBJ2-7; D gene uncertain. Germline CDR1 MNHNS, CDR2 SASEGT. V lost 1 base and J 2 bases, leaving 6 bases between the germline ends. CDR3 length equals 13 residues. This CDR3 reads CASSEGTTYEQYV. The DNA for the CDR3 is TGTGCCAGCAGTGAAGGCACCACCTACGAGCAGTACGTC.

The chain carries TRBV7-2 and TRBJ2-3; a possible D gene is TRBD2 (6 bases). V lost 1 base to trimming and J lost 0 bases, with 11 bases between them. Germline CDR1 is SGHTA and CDR2 is FQGNSA. The CDR3 has 16 residues. CDR3 coding DNA: TGTGCCAGCAGCTTAGTAGGCGGGGCCAGCACAGATACGCAGTATTTT. Its translation is CASSLVGGASTDTQYF. Full variable domain (rest looked up from reference TRBV7-2 and TRBJ2-3): GAGVSQSPSNKVTEKGKDVELRCDPISGHTALYWYRQSLGQGLEFLIYFQGNSAPDKSGLPSDRFSAERTGGSVSTLTIQRTQQEDSAVYLCASSLVGGASTDTQYFGPGTRLTVL.

This clonotype occurred a few times. V gene TRBV5-1 combines with J gene TRBJ1-4; a possible D gene is TRBD1 (5 bases). V was cut by 0 bases and J by 6 bases, with 12 bases left in between. Germline CDR1 is SGHRS and CDR2 is YFSETQ. The CDR3 runs 15 residues. The CDR3 reads CASSLAAGRDEKLFF. CDR3 nucleotides: TGCGCCAGCAGCTTGGCTGCGGGGCGGGATGAAAAACTGTTTTTT.

This clonotype was picked up many times. The chain couples TRBV11-2 to TRBJ2-5; 9 nucleotides line up with TRBD1. Germline-derived CDR1 and CDR2 are SGHAT and FQNNGV. The CDR3 is 16 amino acids. V lost 5 bases, J lost 2 bases, and 9 bases stayed unmatched. CDR3 sequence: CASSTRDRVPQETQYF. The CDR3 DNA reads as TGTGCCAGCAGCACCCGGGACAGGGTCCCTCAAGAGACCCAGTACTTC.

This clonotype came up a few times. The chain joins TRBV29-1 to TRBJ2-2; TRBD1 matches at 9 bases. From germline, CDR1 is SQVTM and CDR2 ANQGSEA. The junction had 4 bases not matched to a gene; V was cut back by 7 bases and J by 4 bases. CDR3 length equals 13 residues. The CDR3 DNA is TGCAGCGGGACAGGGGTCGGCACCGGGGAGCTGTTTTTT. It specifies CSGTGVGTGELFF.

The genes are TRBV30 and TRBJ1-1; the D is unclear. The V and J ends lost 2 bases and 1 base respectively, with 5 bases between them. Germline values: CDR1 GTSNPN, CDR2 SVGIG (reference sequence). The CDR3 totals 12 residues. CDR3 region: CAWSPENTEAFF. As DNA, the CDR3 is TGTGCCTGGAGTCCGGAGAACACTGAAGCTTTCTTT.

This clonotype was seen more than once but under ten times. The chain joins TRBV6-5 to TRBJ2-4; 9 bases fit TRBD1. V was pared by 7 bases and J by 5 bases, with 15 bases of the junction left unmatched. The CDR3 has 17 amino acids. Germline-derived CDR1 and CDR2 are MNHEY and SVGAGI. This CDR3 is CASKRHVTGGFENIQYF. The CDR3 DNA is TGTGCCAGCAAGCGGCATGTGACAGGGGGGTTCGAAAACATTCAGTACTTC.

Details on this clonotype: Given a much more abundant clone one base away, this may be a read error. The chain links TRBV5-6 to TRBJ1-5; possibly TRBD1 for D (6 bases). V was clipped by 1 base and J by 7 bases, with 12 bases between them. In germline, CDR1 is SGHDT, CDR2 YYEEEE. The CDR3 length is 14 residues. As DNA, the CDR3 is TGTGCCAGCAGCTTGATAGGGGGGAGGCAGCCCCAGCATTTT. This encodes CASSLIGGRQPQHF. Using reference TRBV5-6 and TRBJ1-5 for the parts outside the CDR3, the full variable domain is DAGVTQSPTHLIKTRGQQVTLRCSPKSGHDTVSWYQQALGQGPQFIFQYYEEEERQRGNFPDRFSGHQFPNYSSELNVNALLLGDSALYLCASSLIGGRQPQHFGDGTRLSIL.